The sequence of this T cell receptor beta chain was determined in a study of T cell responses to AZD1222 COVID-19 vaccine. The overall study: Second-dose intervals near 4 or 12 weeks were combined. Study-level results: CD4 TCRs linked to vaccination spanned spike, dominating at 160-218 and 743-854. Clonal diversity was possibly underestimated, and the donors were mostly white British, with more females. Reportedly, nearly half the spike-specific TCRs target unmutated variant regions.

TCRdb's table, derived via immunoSEQ multiplex PCR, lists solely in-frame clones and lacks some. In the table there are under 110,000 clones, approximately 86% of which are singletons. As regards this clone: Its antigen is not known.

V gave up 4 bases and J gave up 6 bases; unmatched junction bases: 8. Germline V gene data show CDR1 as SGHTS and CDR2 as YDEGEE. CDR3 size: 15 residues. This clonotype was sampled from an adult in good health. The material sequenced was peripheral blood, taken on day 0 of AZD1222 vaccination. The gene calls are TRBV5-8 and TRBJ1-1; TRBD1 aligns across 11 bases. CDR3 nucleotide sequence: TGTGCCAGCAGCCGGGACAGGGGGTGGGGTGCTGAAGCTTTCTTT. Translating it yields CASSRDRGWGAEAFF.